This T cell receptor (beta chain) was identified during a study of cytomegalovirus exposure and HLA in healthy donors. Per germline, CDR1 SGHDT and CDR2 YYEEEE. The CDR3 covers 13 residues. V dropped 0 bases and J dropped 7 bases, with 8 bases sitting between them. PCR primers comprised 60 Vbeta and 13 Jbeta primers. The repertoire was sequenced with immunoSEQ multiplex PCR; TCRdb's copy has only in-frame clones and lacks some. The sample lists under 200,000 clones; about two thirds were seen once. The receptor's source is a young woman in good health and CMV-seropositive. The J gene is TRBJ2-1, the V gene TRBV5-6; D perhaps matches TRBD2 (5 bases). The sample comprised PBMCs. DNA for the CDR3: TGTGCCAGCAGCTTGGGCAGGAGGAATGAGCAGTTCTTC. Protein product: CASSLGRRNEQFF.